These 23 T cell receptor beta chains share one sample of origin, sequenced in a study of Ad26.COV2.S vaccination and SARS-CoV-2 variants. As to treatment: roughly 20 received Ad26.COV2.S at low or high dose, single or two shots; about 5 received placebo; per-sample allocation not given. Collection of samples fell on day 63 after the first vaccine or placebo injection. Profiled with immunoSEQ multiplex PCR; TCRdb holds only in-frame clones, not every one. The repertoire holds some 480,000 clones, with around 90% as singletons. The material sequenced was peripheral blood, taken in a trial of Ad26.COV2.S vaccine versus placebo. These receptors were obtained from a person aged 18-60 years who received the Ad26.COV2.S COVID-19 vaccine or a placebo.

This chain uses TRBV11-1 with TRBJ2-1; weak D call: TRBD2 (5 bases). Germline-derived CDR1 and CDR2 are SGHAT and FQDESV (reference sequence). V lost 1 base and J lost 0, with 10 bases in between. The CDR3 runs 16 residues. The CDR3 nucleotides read TGTGCCAGCAGCTTAGTGGGAAGCGGCTCCTACAATGAGCAGTTCTTC. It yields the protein CASSLVGSGSYNEQFF. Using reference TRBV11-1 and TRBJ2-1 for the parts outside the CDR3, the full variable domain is EAEVAQSPRYKITEKSQAVAFWCDPISGHATLYWYRQILGQGPELLVQFQDESVVDDSQLPKDRFSAERLKGVDSTLKIQPAELGDSAMYLCASSLVGSGSYNEQFFGPGTRLTVL.

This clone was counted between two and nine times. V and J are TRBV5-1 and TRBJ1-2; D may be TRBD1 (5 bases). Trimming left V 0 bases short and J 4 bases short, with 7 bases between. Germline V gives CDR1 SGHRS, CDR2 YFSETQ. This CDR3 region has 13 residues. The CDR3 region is CASSLAGGYGYTF. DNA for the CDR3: TGCGCCAGCAGCTTGGCGGGGGGCTATGGCTACACCTTC.

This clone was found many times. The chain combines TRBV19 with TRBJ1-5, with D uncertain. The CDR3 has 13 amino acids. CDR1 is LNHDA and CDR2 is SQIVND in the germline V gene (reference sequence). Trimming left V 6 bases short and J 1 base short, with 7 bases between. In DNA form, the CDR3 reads TGTGCCAGTAGACCCACCAGCAATCAGCCCCAGCATTTT. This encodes CASRPTSNQPQHF.

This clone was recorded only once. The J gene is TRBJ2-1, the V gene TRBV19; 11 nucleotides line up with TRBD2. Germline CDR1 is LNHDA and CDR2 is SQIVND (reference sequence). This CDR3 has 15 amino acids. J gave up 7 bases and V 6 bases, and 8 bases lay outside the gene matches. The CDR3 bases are TGTGCCAGTAGCCAAACTAGCGGGAGAACGAATGAGCAGTTCTTC. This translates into CASSQTSGRTNEQFF.

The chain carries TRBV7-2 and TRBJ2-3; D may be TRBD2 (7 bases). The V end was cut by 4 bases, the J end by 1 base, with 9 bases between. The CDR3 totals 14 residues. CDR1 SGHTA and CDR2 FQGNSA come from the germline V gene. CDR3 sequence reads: CASSYGGRTDTQYF. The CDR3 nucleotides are TGTGCCAGCAGCTACGGGGGGCGCACAGATACGCAGTATTTT. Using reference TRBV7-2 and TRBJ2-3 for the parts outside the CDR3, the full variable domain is GAGVSQSPSNKVTEKGKDVELRCDPISGHTALYWYRQSLGQGLEFLIYFQGNSAPDKSGLPSDRFSAERTGGSVSTLTIQRTQQEDSAVYLCASSYGGRTDTQYFGPGTRLTVL.

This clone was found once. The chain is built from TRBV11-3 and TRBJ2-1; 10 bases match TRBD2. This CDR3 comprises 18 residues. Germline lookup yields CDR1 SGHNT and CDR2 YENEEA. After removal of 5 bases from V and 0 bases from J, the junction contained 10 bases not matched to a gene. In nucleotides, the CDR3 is TGTGCCAGCAGCGGGGGAATTAGCGGGAGGAGCTCCTACAATGAGCAGTTCTTC. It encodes CASSGGISGRSSYNEQFF.

CDR3: CASSPGVGTYEQYF. DNA for the CDR3: TGTGCCAGCAGCCCCGGGGTAGGGACCTACGAGCAGTACTTC. The V and J genes are TRBV7-3 and TRBJ2-7, with D perhaps matching TRBD2 (5 bases). CDR3 size: 14 residues. Germline CDR1 and CDR2: SGHTA and FQGTGA. Trimming left V 5 bases short and J 2 bases short, with 13 bases between.

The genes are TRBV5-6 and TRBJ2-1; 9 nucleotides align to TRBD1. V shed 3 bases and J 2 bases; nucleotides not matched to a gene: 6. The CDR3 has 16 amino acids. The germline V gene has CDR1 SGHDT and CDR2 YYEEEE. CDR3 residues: CASSYRDRVPYNEQFF. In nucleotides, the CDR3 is TGTGCCAGCAGCTACCGGGACAGGGTACCCTACAATGAGCAGTTCTTC. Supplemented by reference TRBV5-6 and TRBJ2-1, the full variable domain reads DAGVTQSPTHLIKTRGQQVTLRCSPKSGHDTVSWYQQALGQGPQFIFQYYEEEERQRGNFPDRFSGHQFPNYSSELNVNALLLGDSALYLCASSYRDRVPYNEQFFGPGTRLTVL.

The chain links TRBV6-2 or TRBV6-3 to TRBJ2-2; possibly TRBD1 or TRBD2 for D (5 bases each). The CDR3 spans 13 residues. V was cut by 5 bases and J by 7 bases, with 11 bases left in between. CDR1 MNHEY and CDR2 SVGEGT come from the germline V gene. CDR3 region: CASSPGPVGELFF. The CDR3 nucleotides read TGTGCCAGCAGTCCGGGGCCAGTCGGGGAGCTGTTTTTT.

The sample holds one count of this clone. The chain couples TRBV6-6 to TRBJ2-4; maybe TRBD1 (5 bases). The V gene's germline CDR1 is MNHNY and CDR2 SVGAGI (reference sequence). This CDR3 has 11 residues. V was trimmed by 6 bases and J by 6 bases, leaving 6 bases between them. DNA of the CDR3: TGTGCCAGCAGGGACATAAACATTCAGTACTTC. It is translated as CASRDINIQYF.

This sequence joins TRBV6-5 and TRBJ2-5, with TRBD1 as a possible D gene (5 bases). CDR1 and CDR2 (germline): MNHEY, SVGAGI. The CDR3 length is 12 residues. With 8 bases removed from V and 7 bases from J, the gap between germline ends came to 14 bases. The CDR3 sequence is CASLGLYGTQYF. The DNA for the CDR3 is TGTGCCAGCTTGGGGCTCTATGGGACCCAGTACTTC.

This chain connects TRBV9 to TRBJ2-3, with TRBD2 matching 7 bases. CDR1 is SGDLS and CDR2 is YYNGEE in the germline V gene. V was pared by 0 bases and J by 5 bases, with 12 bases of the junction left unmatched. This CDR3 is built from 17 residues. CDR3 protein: CASSVDPPGGSVDTQYF. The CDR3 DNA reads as TGTGCCAGCAGCGTAGACCCGCCGGGCGGGAGTGTAGATACGCAGTATTTT. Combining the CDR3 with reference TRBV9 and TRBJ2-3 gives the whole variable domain DSGVTQTPKHLITATGQRVTLRCSPRSGDLSVYWYQQSLDQGLQFLIQYYNGEERAKGNILERFSAQQFPDLHSELNLSSLELGDSALYFCASSVDPPGGSVDTQYFGPGTRLTVL.

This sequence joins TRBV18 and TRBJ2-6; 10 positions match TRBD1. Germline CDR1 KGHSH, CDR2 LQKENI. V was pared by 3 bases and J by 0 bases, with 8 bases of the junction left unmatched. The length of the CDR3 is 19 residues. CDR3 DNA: TGTGCCAGCTCACCCCAGGGGACAGGGGTTACCTCTGGGGCCAACGTCCTGACTTTC. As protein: CASSPQGTGVTSGANVLTF.

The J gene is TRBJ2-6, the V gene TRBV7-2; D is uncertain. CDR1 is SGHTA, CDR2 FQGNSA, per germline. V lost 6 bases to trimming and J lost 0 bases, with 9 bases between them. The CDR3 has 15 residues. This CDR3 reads CASRTQSSGANVLTF. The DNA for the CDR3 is TGTGCCAGCAGGACACAGAGCTCTGGGGCCAACGTCCTGACTTTC.

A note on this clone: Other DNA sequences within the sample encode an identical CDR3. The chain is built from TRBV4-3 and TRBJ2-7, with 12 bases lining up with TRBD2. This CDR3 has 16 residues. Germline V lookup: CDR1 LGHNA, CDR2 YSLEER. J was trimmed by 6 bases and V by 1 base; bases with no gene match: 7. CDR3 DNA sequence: TGCGCCAGCAGCCAAGGAGGGGGACTAGCGGGTGGCGAGCAGTACTTC. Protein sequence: CASSQGGGLAGGEQYF.

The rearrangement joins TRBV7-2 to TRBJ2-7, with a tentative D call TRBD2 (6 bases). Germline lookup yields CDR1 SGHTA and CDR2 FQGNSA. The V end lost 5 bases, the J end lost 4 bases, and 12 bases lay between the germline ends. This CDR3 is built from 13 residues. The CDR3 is CASSDPGLYEQYF. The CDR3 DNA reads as TGTGCCAGCAGCGACCCGGGACTTTACGAGCAGTACTTC. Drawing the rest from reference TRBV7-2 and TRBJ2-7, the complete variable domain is GAGVSQSPSNKVTEKGKDVELRCDPISGHTALYWYRQSLGQGLEFLIYFQGNSAPDKSGLPSDRFSAERTGGSVSTLTIQRTQQEDSAVYLCASSDPGLYEQYFGPGTRLTVT.

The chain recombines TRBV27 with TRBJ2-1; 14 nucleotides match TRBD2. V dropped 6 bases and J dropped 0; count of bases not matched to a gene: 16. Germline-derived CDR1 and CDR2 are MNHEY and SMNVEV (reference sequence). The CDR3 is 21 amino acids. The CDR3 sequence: CASSRYSTSGRVQSSYNEQFF. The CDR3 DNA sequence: TGTGCCAGCAGCCGATATTCGACTAGCGGGAGGGTTCAGAGCTCCTACAATGAGCAGTTCTTC.

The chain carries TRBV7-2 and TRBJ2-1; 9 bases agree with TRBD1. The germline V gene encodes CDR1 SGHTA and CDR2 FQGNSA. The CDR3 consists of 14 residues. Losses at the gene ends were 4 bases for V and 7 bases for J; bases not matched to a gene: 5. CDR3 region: CASSYRGPLNEQFF. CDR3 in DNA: TGTGCCAGCAGCTACAGGGGGCCACTAAATGAGCAGTTCTTC.

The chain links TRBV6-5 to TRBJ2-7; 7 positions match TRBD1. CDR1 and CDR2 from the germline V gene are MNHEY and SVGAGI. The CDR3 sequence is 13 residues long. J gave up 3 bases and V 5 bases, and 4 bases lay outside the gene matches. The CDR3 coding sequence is TGTGCCAGCAGTCGGGACAGATACTACGAGCAGTACTTC. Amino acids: CASSRDRYYEQYF.

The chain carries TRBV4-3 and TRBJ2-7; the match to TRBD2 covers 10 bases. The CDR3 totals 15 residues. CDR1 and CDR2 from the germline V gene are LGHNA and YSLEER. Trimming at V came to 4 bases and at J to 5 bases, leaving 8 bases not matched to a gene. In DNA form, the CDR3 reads TGCGCCAGCAGCCCGACCCTAGCGGGAGTTCACGAGCAGTACTTC. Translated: CASSPTLAGVHEQYF.

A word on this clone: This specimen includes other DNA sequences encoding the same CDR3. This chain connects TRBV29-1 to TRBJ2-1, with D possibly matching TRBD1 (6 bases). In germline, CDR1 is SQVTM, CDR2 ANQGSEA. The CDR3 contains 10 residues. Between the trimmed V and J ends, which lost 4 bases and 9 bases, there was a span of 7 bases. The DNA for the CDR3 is TGCAGCGTTGGAGGGGGTGAGCAGTTCTTC. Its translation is CSVGGGEQFF.

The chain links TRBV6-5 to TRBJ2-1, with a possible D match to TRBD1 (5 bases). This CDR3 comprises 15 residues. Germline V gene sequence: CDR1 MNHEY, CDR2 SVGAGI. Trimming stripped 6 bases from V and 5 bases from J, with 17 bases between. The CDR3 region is CASRRSQGLHNEQFF. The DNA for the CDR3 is TGTGCCAGCAGACGGTCCCAGGGTCTGCACAATGAGCAGTTCTTC.

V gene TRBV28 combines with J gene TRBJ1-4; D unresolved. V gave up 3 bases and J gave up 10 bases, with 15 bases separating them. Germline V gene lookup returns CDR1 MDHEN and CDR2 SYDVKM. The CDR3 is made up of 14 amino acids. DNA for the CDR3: TGTGCCAGCAGTTTTGGTACTATTTTCGGAAAACTGTTTTTT. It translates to CASSFGTIFGKLFF.